These 30 T cell receptor beta chains came from one sample sequenced in a study of T cell responses to AZD1222 COVID-19 vaccine. The method was immunoSEQ multiplex PCR; TCRdb's version includes in-frame clones alone and lacks a portion of them. Here the sample spans over 130,000 clones, around 90% being singletons. Here the sequenced sample was peripheral blood, taken 28 days after the second dose of the MenACWY control vaccine. Every receptor here comes from an adult who received the MenACWY meningococcal vaccine as a control.

The rearrangement joins TRBV6-2 or TRBV6-3 to TRBJ1-5; 11 bases are a match to TRBD1. The CDR3 has 16 amino acids. With V trimmed by 5 bases and J by 3 bases, 6 bases remained unmatched. Per the germline V gene, CDR1 is MNHEY and CDR2 is SVGEGT. The CDR3 nucleotides are TGTGCCAGCAGTACCCCGGGACAGGGGGACAATCAGCCCCAGCATTTT. The encoded protein is CASSTPGQGDNQPQHF.

This clone appeared once. The rearrangement uses TRBV6-2 or TRBV6-3 and TRBJ1-2, with 8 bases aligning to TRBD1. The CDR3 sequence is 14 residues long. Germline values: CDR1 MNHEY, CDR2 SVGEGT. V gave up 2 bases and J gave up 4 bases; unmatched junction bases: 3. The CDR3 DNA reads TGTGCCAGCAGTTACAAGGACAGGGTCTATGGCTACACCTTC. Encoded protein: CASSYKDRVYGYTF.

The J gene is TRBJ2-3, the V gene TRBV6-2 or TRBV6-3; D is ambiguous. The CDR3 is 16 amino acids. Trimming removed 4 bases at V and 0 bases at J, with 14 bases between. Germline V CDR1 and CDR2: MNHEY, SVGEGT. The CDR3 sequence is CASSSELLFSTDTQYF. The CDR3 DNA reads TGTGCCAGCAGTTCGGAGCTCCTTTTTAGCACAGATACGCAGTATTTT.

The genes are TRBV19 and TRBJ1-5; 8 bases line up with TRBD1. The CDR3 runs 16 residues. The germline gives CDR1 LNHDA, CDR2 SQIVND (reference sequence). J was trimmed by 5 bases and V by 7 bases; bases with no gene match: 13. CDR3 DNA: TGTGCCAGTAAATGGAGGGACAGGCTTTCTCATCAGCCCCAGCATTTT. It codes for CASKWRDRLSHQPQHF.

The chain couples TRBV24-1 to TRBJ1-5; 7 nucleotides match TRBD1. V lost 2 bases to trimming and J lost 7 bases; unmatched junction nucleotides: 7. The germline V gene encodes CDR1 KGHDR and CDR2 SFDVKD. This CDR3 has 15 residues. This CDR3 is CATSDSVTGMQPQHF. Here the CDR3 DNA reads TGTGCCACCAGTGATTCTGTGACAGGGATGCAGCCCCAGCATTTT.

The V call is TRBV4-3, the J call TRBJ2-7; 8 nucleotides match TRBD1. Germline V gives CDR1 LGHNA, CDR2 YSLEER. The CDR3 is made up of 16 amino acids. Trimming took 0 bases from V and 0 from J; bases not matched to a gene: 4. CDR3 residues: CASSQDRTGGSYEQYF. In DNA, the CDR3 is TGCGCCAGCAGCCAAGATCGTACAGGGGGCTCCTACGAGCAGTACTTC.

The chain recombines TRBV3-1 (or the pseudogene TRBV3-2) with TRBJ2-7; either TRBD1 or TRBD2 may fit D (5 bases each). Germline-derived CDR1 and CDR2 are LGHDT and YNNKEL (reference sequence). Trimming took 4 bases from V and 1 from J, leaving 11 bases between them. The length of the CDR3 is 14 residues. The CDR3 DNA sequence: TGTGCCAGCAGCCGTCGGGACCTATCCTACGAGCAGTACTTC. It translates to CASSRRDLSYEQYF.

The V gene is TRBV7-2, the J gene TRBJ1-3; D unclear. V was cut by 1 base and J by 0 bases, with 4 bases left in between. This CDR3 contains 14 residues. The germline V gene encodes CDR1 SGHTA and CDR2 FQGNSA. This CDR3 reads CASSLVDSGNTIYF. CDR3 sequence (DNA): TGTGCCAGCAGCTTAGTTGACTCTGGAAACACCATATATTTT.

This clone was observed a handful of times. This chain connects TRBV19 to TRBJ1-2; 7 nucleotides agree with TRBD1. V was clipped by 5 bases and J by 3 bases; unmatched bases: 6. CDR1 is LNHDA, CDR2 SQIVND, per germline (reference sequence). The CDR3 length is 14 residues. In nucleotides, the CDR3 is TGTGCCAGTAGTGTTGGACAGGTCGACTATGGCTACACCTTC. This gives the protein CASSVGQVDYGYTF.

The chain has TRBV29-1 and TRBJ1-3; no definite D call. Germline V gene sequence: CDR1 SQVTM, CDR2 ANQGSEA. The CDR3 length is 13 residues. V lost 4 bases and J lost 1, with 8 bases in between. The CDR3 is CSVARDSGNTIYF. The CDR3 nucleotides read TGCAGCGTTGCGAGGGATTCTGGAAACACCATATATTTT.

On this clone itself: The same CDR3 also results from other DNA sequences found in this sample. The rearrangement links TRBV24-1 to TRBJ2-5; TRBD1 matches at 11 bases. CDR1 KGHDR and CDR2 SFDVKD come from the germline V gene. This CDR3 is 15 amino acids long. V gave up 2 bases and J gave up 5 bases; unmatched junction bases: 3. The CDR3 DNA reads TGTGCCACCAGTGATTCAGGGACAGGGGGTGAGACCCAGTACTTC. Protein product: CATSDSGTGGETQYF.

The V call is TRBV14, the J call TRBJ2-1; D not resolved. The CDR3 is 16 amino acids. Trimming pared 1 base from V and 0 bases from J, leaving 10 bases between. From germline, CDR1 is SGHDN and CDR2 FVKESK. The CDR3, as DNA: TGTGCCAGCAGCCAAGGCCAACATAGCTCCTACAATGAGCAGTTCTTC. Amino acids: CASSQGQHSSYNEQFF. The complete variable domain, with remaining parts taken from reference TRBV14 and TRBJ2-1, reads EAGVTQFPSHSVIEKGQTVTLRCDPISGHDNLYWYRRVMGKEIKFLLHFVKESKQDESGMPNNRFLAERTGGTYSTLKVQPAELEDSGVYFCASSQGQHSSYNEQFFGPGTRLTVL.

The chain combines TRBV24-1 with TRBJ1-2, with D possibly TRBD1 on 5 matching bases. The germline V and J ends were trimmed by 3 bases and 4 bases, with 8 bases remaining between them. CDR1 is KGHDR, CDR2 SFDVKD, per germline. CDR3 size: 13 residues. The CDR3 sequence: CATSDRGVYGYTF. CDR3 nucleotides: TGTGCCACCAGTGATAGAGGGGTCTATGGCTACACCTTC.

A word on this clone: Within the sample, other DNA sequences also encode this same CDR3. The gene calls are TRBV12-3 or TRBV12-4 and TRBJ1-6; D gene ambiguous. V shed 6 bases and J shed 7 bases, with 7 bases lying between them. The CDR3 runs 12 residues. In DNA form, the CDR3 reads TGTGCCAGCAGCCCCGGGAATTCACCCCTCCACTTT. As protein: CASSPGNSPLHF.

The chain couples TRBV6-1 to TRBJ1-2, with 8 bases fitting TRBD1. Trimming removed 0 bases from V and 6 bases from J; junction bases left unmatched: 6. This CDR3 is 15 amino acids long. Germline CDR1 reads MNHNS; CDR2 reads SASEGT. The CDR3 sequence is CASSEAGRQGNGYTF. CDR3 sequence (DNA): TGTGCCAGCAGTGAAGCGGGACGACAGGGGAATGGCTACACCTTC.

V gene TRBV14 combines with J gene TRBJ2-7, with 7 bases aligning to TRBD1. The CDR3 contains 18 residues. V was clipped by 5 bases and J by 2 bases; unmatched bases: 18. Germline lookup yields CDR1 SGHDN and CDR2 FVKESK. The CDR3 region has the DNA TGTGCCAGCAGCAAAAGAGGGGGCGTAGCCAGGGCCCCCTACGAGCAGTACTTC. Translated, it gives CASSKRGGVARAPYEQYF.

The rearrangement joins TRBV28 to TRBJ2-7, with TRBD1 matching 12 bases. Germline CDR1 MDHEN, CDR2 SYDVKM. Trimming at V came to 4 bases and at J to 6 bases, leaving 7 bases not matched to a gene. The CDR3 extends over 15 amino acids. The CDR3 DNA reads as TGTGCCAGCAGTTCACCGGGACAGGGGGCCGGCGAGCAGTACTTC. Translation gives CASSSPGQGAGEQYF.

This clone was counted once. This chain joins TRBV25-1 and TRBJ1-6; 10 bases map to TRBD1. V was pared by 11 bases and J by 6 bases, with 4 bases of the junction left unmatched. This CDR3 has 13 amino acids. Germline V gene data show CDR1 as MGHDK and CDR2 as SYGVNS. The CDR3 protein is CACRDRGNSPLHF. CDR3 coding DNA: TGTGCCTGCCGGGACAGGGGTAATTCACCCCTCCACTTT. The full variable domain, its missing parts supplied by reference TRBV25-1 and TRBJ1-6, is EADIYQTPRYLVIGTGKKITLECSQTMGHDKMYWYQQDPGMELHLIHYSYGVNSTEKGDLSSESTVSRIRTEHFPLTLESARPSHTSQYLCACRDRGNSPLHFGNGTRLTVT.

The chain joins TRBV7-2 to TRBJ2-5, with 7 bases matching TRBD2. The trim removed 2 bases at V and 3 bases at J, leaving 3 bases unmatched. Germline CDR1 and CDR2: SGHTA and FQGNSA. This CDR3 contains 14 residues. CDR3 bases: TGTGCCAGCAGCTTATACCGGGGGGAAGAGACCCAGTACTTC. Protein: CASSLYRGEETQYF.

The chain joins TRBV9 to TRBJ2-3; D not resolved. Germline V lookup: CDR1 SGDLS, CDR2 YYNGEE. This CDR3 spans 13 amino acids. Trimming removed 0 bases from V and 6 bases from J, with 8 bases in between. CDR3 nucleotide sequence: TGTGCCAGCAGCGTAGACAAGCCGGATACGCAGTATTTT. It specifies CASSVDKPDTQYF.

This chain joins TRBV18 and TRBJ1-5; 9 bases align to TRBD1. Germline V CDR1 and CDR2: KGHSH, LQKENI. Trimming removed 2 bases from V and 3 bases from J; junction bases left unmatched: 5. There are 16 residues in the CDR3. CDR3 sequence reads: CASSPEGTGNNQPQHF. DNA of the CDR3: TGTGCCAGCTCACCAGAAGGGACAGGGAACAATCAGCCCCAGCATTTT.

The chain carries TRBV3-1 (or the pseudogene TRBV3-2) and TRBJ2-7; D is perhaps TRBD2 (7 bases). The germline V gene encodes CDR1 LGHDT and CDR2 YNNKEL (reference sequence). V was clipped by 4 bases and J by 0 bases, with 16 bases between them. The CDR3 is made up of 16 amino acids. CDR3 sequence reads: CASSLPGGGSSYEQYF. CDR3 nucleotide sequence: TGTGCCAGCAGCCTCCCCGGCGGGGGCAGCTCCTACGAGCAGTACTTC.

V gene TRBV27 combines with J gene TRBJ2-5, with D possibly matching TRBD1 (5 bases). The germline gives CDR1 MNHEY, CDR2 SMNVEV (reference sequence). Between the trimmed V and J ends, which lost 0 bases and 1 base, there was a span of 9 bases. This CDR3 has 15 residues. The CDR3 DNA sequence: TGTGCCAGCAGTTTATCGTTAGGGGCCCAAGAGACCCAGTACTTC. This codes for CASSLSLGAQETQYF.

This chain uses TRBV7-2 with TRBJ2-4; 8 nucleotides agree with TRBD2. This CDR3 has 20 residues. V was pared by 0 bases and J by 0 bases, with 13 bases of the junction left unmatched. Germline loops: CDR1 SGHTA, CDR2 FQGNSA. The CDR3 nucleotides read TGTGCCAGCAGCTTAGCTCAACGTTCCGCGGCGGGGGGAGCCAAAAACATTCAGTACTTC. Its translation: CASSLAQRSAAGGAKNIQYF.

The chain carries TRBV6-5 and TRBJ1-2; tentative D call: TRBD1 (6 bases). CDR1 is MNHEY and CDR2 is SVGAGI in the germline V gene. V was cut by 2 bases and J by 2 bases, with 12 bases left in between. The CDR3 is 15 residues long. The chain's CDR3 is CASSYDGQHNYGYTF. The CDR3, as DNA: TGTGCCAGCAGTTACGACGGACAGCACAACTATGGCTACACCTTC.

This clone showed up just once. The chain has TRBV27 and TRBJ2-2; possibly TRBD2 for D (6 bases). The germline V gene encodes CDR1 MNHEY and CDR2 SMNVEV (reference sequence). V dropped 7 bases and J dropped 0 bases, with 15 bases sitting between them. The CDR3 sequence is 16 residues long. CDR3 nucleotides: TGTGCCAGCACCCCTTTATTAGCGGCGAACACCGGGGAGCTGTTTTTT. Translated: CASTPLLAANTGELFF.

The CDR3 sequence: CASSPGQIEAFF. For the CDR3, the DNA is TGTGCCAGCAGTCCTGGACAGATTGAAGCTTTCTTT. This chain connects TRBV12-3 or TRBV12-4 to TRBJ1-1; D perhaps matches TRBD1 (6 bases). The CDR3 totals 12 residues. Trimming took off 5 bases at V and 7 bases at J, with 11 bases between the two ends.

The gene calls are TRBV7-3 and TRBJ2-5; 7 bases are shared with TRBD1. V was clipped by 5 bases and J by 5 bases; unmatched bases: 5. The CDR3 has 13 residues. CDR1 and CDR2 from the germline V gene are SGHTA and FQGTGA. The DNA of the CDR3 is TGTGCCAGCAGCCTACAACAGGGGGAGACCCAGTACTTC. It translates to CASSLQQGETQYF.

This chain uses TRBV10-3 with TRBJ2-5, with a weak D call TRBD2 (6 bases). The CDR3 sequence is 15 residues long. V lost 3 bases, J lost 2 bases, and 13 bases lay in between. Germline assignment: CDR1 ENHRY and CDR2 SYGVKD. DNA of the CDR3: TGTGCCATCAGTGAAAGGGCGGGGCCACAAGAGACCCAGTACTTC. It translates to CAISERAGPQETQYF.

V gene TRBV28 combines with J gene TRBJ1-5, with D possibly matching TRBD1 (6 bases). The CDR3 spans 14 residues. V lost 6 bases to trimming and J lost 3 bases, with 12 bases between them. In germline, CDR1 is MDHEN, CDR2 SYDVKM. CDR3 sequence (DNA): TGTGCCAGCAGCACCACAGGGAACAATCAGCCCCAGCATTTT. Translation: CASSTTGNNQPQHF. The whole variable domain, filled in from reference TRBV28 and TRBJ1-5, reads DVKVTQSSRYLVKRTGEKVFLECVQDMDHENMFWYRQDPGLGLRLIYFSYDVKMKEKGDIPEGYSVSREKKERFSLILESASTNQTSMYLCASSTTGNNQPQHFGDGTRLSIL.